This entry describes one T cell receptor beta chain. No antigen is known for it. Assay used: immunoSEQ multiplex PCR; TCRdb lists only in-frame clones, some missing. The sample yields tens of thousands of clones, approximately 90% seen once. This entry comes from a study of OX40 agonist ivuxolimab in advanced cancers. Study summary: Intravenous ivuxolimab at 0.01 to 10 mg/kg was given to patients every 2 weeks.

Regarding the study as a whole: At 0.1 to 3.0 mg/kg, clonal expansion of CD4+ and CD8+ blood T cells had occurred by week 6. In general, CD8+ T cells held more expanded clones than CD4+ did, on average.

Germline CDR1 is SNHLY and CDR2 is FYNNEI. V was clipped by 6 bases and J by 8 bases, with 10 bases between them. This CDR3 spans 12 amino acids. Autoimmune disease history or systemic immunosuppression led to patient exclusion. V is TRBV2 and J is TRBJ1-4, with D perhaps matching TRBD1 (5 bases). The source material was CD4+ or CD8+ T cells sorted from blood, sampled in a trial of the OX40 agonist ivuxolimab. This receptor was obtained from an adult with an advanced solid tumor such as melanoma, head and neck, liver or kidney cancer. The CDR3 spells CASRGPGEKLFF. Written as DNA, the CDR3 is TGTGCCAGCAGGGGTCCAGGGGAAAAACTGTTTTTT. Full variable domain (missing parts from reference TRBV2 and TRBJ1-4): EPEVTQTPSHQVTQMGQEVILRCVPISNHLYFYWYRQILGQKVEFLVSFYNNEISEKSEIFDDQFSVERPDGSNFTLKIRSTKLEDSAMYFCASRGPGEKLFFGSGTQLSVL.